A single sample is the source of the 18 T cell receptor beta chains below, sequenced in a study of blood T cell repertoires in COVID-19. The data were produced by immunoSEQ multiplex PCR, yet TCRdb's version contains in-frame clones alone and is incomplete. The table has more than 80,000 clones, 88% seen once. The sample consisted of peripheral blood. All receptors come from a man of 80 years or more with acute or convalescent COVID-19.

The rearrangement links TRBV19 to TRBJ1-4; 9 positions match TRBD1. V lost 5 bases and J lost 7; bases outside the gene matches: 5. CDR3 length: 14 amino acids. Germline V gene sequence: CDR1 LNHDA, CDR2 SQIVND (reference sequence). The CDR3 loop is CASSAGQGGEKLFF. In DNA form, the CDR3 reads TGTGCCAGTAGTGCGGGACAGGGAGGTGAAAAACTGTTTTTT.

The rearrangement links TRBV5-5 to TRBJ2-1; TRBD2 agrees at 7 bases. Germline CDR1 reads SGHKS; CDR2 reads YYEKEE (reference sequence). This CDR3 region has 15 residues. V was pared by 1 base and J by 0 bases, with 1 base of the junction left unmatched. The CDR3 coding sequence is TGTGCCAGCAGCTTGAGCGGGGACTCCTACAATGAGCAGTTCTTC. Protein: CASSLSGDSYNEQFF.

CDR3 DNA: TGTGCCAGCAGCCTGGCCCCGAACACTGAAGCTTTCTTT. Protein product: CASSLAPNTEAFF. V gene TRBV16 combines with J gene TRBJ1-1; D not resolved. This CDR3 spans 13 amino acids. V was trimmed by 4 bases and J by 1 base, leaving 7 bases between them. Germline V lookup: CDR1 KGHSY, CDR2 FQNENV.

The chain has TRBV20-1 and TRBJ2-5; D perhaps matches TRBD2 (5 bases). Germline loops: CDR1 DFQATT, CDR2 SNEGSKA (reference sequence). The CDR3 spans 11 residues. Trimming removed 5 bases from V and 7 bases from J, with 11 bases in between. CDR3 residues: CSAPWAGTQYF. CDR3 bases: TGCAGTGCTCCGTGGGCGGGGACCCAGTACTTC.

The V gene is TRBV11-3, the J gene TRBJ2-3, with 8 nucleotides matching TRBD2. Germline V gene data show CDR1 as SGHNT and CDR2 as YENEEA. The CDR3 loop spans 14 amino acids. J gave up 4 bases and V 5 bases, and 5 bases lay outside the gene matches. The CDR3: CASSLSGVSDTQYF. In DNA, the CDR3 is TGTGCCAGCAGCCTTAGCGGGGTCTCAGATACGCAGTATTTT. Using reference TRBV11-3 and TRBJ2-3 for the parts outside the CDR3, the full variable domain is EAGVVQSPRYKIIEKKQPVAFWCNPISGHNTLYWYLQNLGQGPELLIRYENEEAVDDSQLPKDRFSAERLKGVDSTLKIQPAELGDSAVYLCASSLSGVSDTQYFGPGTRLTVL.

This clone was seen only a few times. CDR3: CAINKNRDGYTF. The CDR3, as DNA: TGTGCCATCAACAAGAACAGGGACGGCTACACCTTC. The chain recombines TRBV10-3 with TRBJ1-2; possible D gene TRBD1, 6 bases. CDR1 ENHRY and CDR2 SYGVKD come from the germline V gene. The CDR3 totals 12 residues. Trimming left V 7 bases short and J 8 bases short, with 14 bases between.

V usage is TRBV11-3 and J usage is TRBJ1-1; D gene unclear. Germline CDR1 and CDR2: SGHNT and YENEEA. The V gene lost 2 bases and the J gene lost 3 bases, with 7 bases spanning the gap. The CDR3 runs to 13 residues. CDR3 bases: TGTGCCAGCAGCTTAAACACCCACACTGAAGCTTTCTTT. This sequence encodes CASSLNTHTEAFF.

Worth noting for this clone: This CDR3 is missing its conserved last phenylalanine or tryptophan, likely due to a read error. Because the CDR3's place on the DNA is in doubt, the DNA is left out and the CDR3 is given as listed by TCRdb. The chain has TRBV10-3 and TRBJ2-7; the table's TRBD2 call for D was not verified on the DNA. Germline V gene lookup returns CDR1 ENHRY and CDR2 SYGVKD. The CDR3 sequence runs 13 residues, both termini included. The CDR3 protein is CAISERVAGVTLL.

The chain employs TRBV30 and TRBJ2-7; D uncertain. V was pared by 4 bases and J by 2 bases, with 12 bases between. There are 13 residues in the CDR3. Germline V lookup: CDR1 GTSNPN, CDR2 SVGIG (reference sequence). The CDR3 DNA sequence: TGTGCCTGGACAGGAACCTCCCCCTACGAGCAGTACTTC. Protein product: CAWTGTSPYEQYF. Based on the CDR3 plus reference TRBV30 and TRBJ2-7, the full variable domain is SQTIHQWPATLVQPVGSPLSLECTVEGTSNPNLYWYRQAAGRGLQLLFYSVGIGQISSEVPQNLSASRPQDRQFILSSKKLLLSDSGFYLCAWTGTSPYEQYFGPGTRLTVT.

This clone came up once. The chain carries TRBV11-2 and TRBJ2-7; D is ambiguous. Germline CDR1 is SGHAT and CDR2 is FQNNGV. Trimming left V 1 base short and J 3 bases short, with 13 bases between. This CDR3 has 15 residues. The CDR3 reads CASSLVFGSVYEQYF. The CDR3 coding sequence is TGTGCCAGCAGCTTAGTTTTCGGCAGCGTCTACGAGCAGTACTTC. The variable domain in full, completed from reference TRBV11-2 and TRBJ2-7, reads EAGVAQSPRYKIIEKRQSVAFWCNPISGHATLYWYQQILGQGPKLLIQFQNNGVVDDSQLPKDRFSAERLKGVDSTLKIQPAKLEDSAVYLCASSLVFGSVYEQYFGPGTRLTVT.

The rearrangement links TRBV6-5 to TRBJ2-7; D possibly corresponds to TRBD1 (6 bases). Per the germline V gene, CDR1 is MNHEY and CDR2 is SVGAGI. This CDR3 spans 15 amino acids. Trimming shortened V by 2 bases and J by 0 bases, and 11 bases separated the two germline ends. The CDR3 bases are TGTGCCAGCAGTTACGGACAGTACAGCTCCTACGAGCAGTACTTC. Translated: CASSYGQYSSYEQYF.

This rearrangement joins TRBV5-1 to TRBJ1-1; no definite D call. V was cut by 0 bases and J by 6 bases, with 15 bases left in between. Germline V gene sequence: CDR1 SGHRS, CDR2 YFSETQ. The CDR3 runs to 15 residues. In nucleotides, the CDR3 is TGCGCCAGCAGCTTGGGGGCAGCGGGCGGTCCTGAAGCTTTCTTT. Its translation is CASSLGAAGGPEAFF. Together with reference TRBV5-1 and TRBJ1-1, the CDR3 gives the full variable domain: KAGVTQTPRYLIKTRGQQVTLSCSPISGHRSVSWYQQTPGQGLQFLFEYFSETQRNKGNFPGRFSGRQFSNSRSEMNVSTLELGDSALYLCASSLGAAGGPEAFFGQGTRLTVV.

The gene calls are TRBV9 and TRBJ2-1; TRBD1 aligns across 12 bases. V lost 6 bases and J lost 7; bases outside the gene matches: 11. CDR1 and CDR2 from the germline V gene are SGDLS and YYNGEE. The CDR3 contains 16 residues. This chain's CDR3 is CASTRGGTGGYNEQFF. In DNA, the CDR3 is TGTGCCAGCACCCGCGGGGGGACAGGGGGCTATAATGAGCAGTTCTTC.

The CDR3 loop is CASRTQGAQGQFF. CDR3 DNA sequence: TGTGCCAGCAGGACCCAGGGGGCCCAAGGGCAGTTCTTC. The chain is built from TRBV28 and TRBJ2-1; 8 bases agree with TRBD1. J lost 12 bases, V lost 6 bases, and 10 bases had no gene match. CDR1 is MDHEN, CDR2 SYDVKM, per germline. This CDR3 is built from 13 residues.

The chain couples TRBV7-3 to TRBJ2-3; D unclear. The CDR3 is 14 residues long. Germline lookup yields CDR1 SGHTA and CDR2 FQGTGA. Deletions cut 2 bases from V and 1 base from J, with 7 bases between. CDR3 sequence: CASSLLVGTDTQYF. Written as DNA, the CDR3 is TGTGCCAGCAGCTTATTGGTAGGCACAGATACGCAGTATTTT.

The chain is built from TRBV6-2 or TRBV6-3 and TRBJ2-7; TRBD1 agrees at 7 bases. The J segment lost 6 bases and the V segment lost 6 bases, leaving 2 bases of the junction unmatched. This CDR3 is 11 amino acids long. From germline, CDR1 is MNHEY and CDR2 SVGEGT. CDR3 loop: CASSRQGEQYF. The CDR3 DNA reads TGTGCCAGCAGCCGACAGGGCGAGCAGTACTTC.

This rearrangement joins TRBV12-3 or TRBV12-4 to TRBJ1-2, with 9 nucleotides matching TRBD1. The CDR3 loop spans 13 amino acids. Unmatched junction bases numbered 5, after V lost 5 bases and J lost 7 bases. The CDR3 DNA is TGTGCCAGCAGTCCAGGGACAGGGTTTGGCTACACCTTC. Translated: CASSPGTGFGYTF.

This chain uses TRBV9 with TRBJ2-4, with TRBD1 matching 10 bases. From germline, CDR1 is SGDLS and CDR2 YYNGEE. This CDR3 region has 16 residues. V trimming: 4 bases; J trimming: 1 base; junction bases outside the gene matches: 5. CDR3 DNA sequence: TGTGCCAGCAGCCCCGGGACAGGGGAGGCCAAAAACATTCAGTACTTC. As protein: CASSPGTGEAKNIQYF.